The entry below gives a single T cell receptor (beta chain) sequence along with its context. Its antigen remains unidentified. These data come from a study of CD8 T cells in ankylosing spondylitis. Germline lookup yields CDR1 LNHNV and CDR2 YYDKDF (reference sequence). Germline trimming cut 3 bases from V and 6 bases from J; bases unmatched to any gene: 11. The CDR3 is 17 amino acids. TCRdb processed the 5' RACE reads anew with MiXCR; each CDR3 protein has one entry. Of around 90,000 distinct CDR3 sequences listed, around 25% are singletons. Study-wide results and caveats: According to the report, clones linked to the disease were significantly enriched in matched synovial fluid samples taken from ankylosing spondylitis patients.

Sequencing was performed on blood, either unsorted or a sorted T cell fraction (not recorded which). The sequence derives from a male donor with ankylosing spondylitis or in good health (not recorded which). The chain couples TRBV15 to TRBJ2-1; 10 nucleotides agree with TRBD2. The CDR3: CATSSSSTSGIGNEQFF. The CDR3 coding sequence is TGTGCCACCAGCAGTTCTTCTACTAGCGGGATAGGCAATGAGCAGTTCTTC.